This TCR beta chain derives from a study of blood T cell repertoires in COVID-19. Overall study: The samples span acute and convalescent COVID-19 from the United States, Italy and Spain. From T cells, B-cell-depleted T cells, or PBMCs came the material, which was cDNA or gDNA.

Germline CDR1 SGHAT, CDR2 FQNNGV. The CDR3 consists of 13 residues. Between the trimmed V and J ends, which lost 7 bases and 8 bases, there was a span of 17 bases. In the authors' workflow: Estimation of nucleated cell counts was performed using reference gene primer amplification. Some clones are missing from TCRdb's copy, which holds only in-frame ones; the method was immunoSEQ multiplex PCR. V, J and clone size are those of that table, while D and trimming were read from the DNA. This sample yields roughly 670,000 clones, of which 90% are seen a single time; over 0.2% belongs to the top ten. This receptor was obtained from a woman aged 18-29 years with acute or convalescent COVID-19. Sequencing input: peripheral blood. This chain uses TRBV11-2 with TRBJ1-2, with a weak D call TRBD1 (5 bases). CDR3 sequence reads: CASTLSGDWGYTF. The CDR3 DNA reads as TGTGCCAGCACCTTGTCGGGGGATTGGGGCTACACCTTC.